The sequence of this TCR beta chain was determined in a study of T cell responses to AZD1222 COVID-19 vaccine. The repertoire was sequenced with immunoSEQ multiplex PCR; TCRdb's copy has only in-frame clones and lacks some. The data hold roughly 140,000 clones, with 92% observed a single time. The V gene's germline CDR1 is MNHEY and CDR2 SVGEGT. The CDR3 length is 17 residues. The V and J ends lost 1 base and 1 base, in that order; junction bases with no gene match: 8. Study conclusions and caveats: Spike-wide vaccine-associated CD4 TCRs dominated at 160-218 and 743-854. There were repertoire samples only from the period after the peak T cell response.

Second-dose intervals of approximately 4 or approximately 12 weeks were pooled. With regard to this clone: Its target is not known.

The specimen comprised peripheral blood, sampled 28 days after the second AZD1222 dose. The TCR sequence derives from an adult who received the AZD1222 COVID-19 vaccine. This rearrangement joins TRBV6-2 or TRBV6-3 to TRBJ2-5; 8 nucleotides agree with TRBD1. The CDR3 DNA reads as TGTGCCAGCAGTTACTGGGGGGACAGGAGTCTCCAAGAGACCCAGTACTTC. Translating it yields CASSYWGDRSLQETQYF.